This T cell receptor beta chain appears in the sequencing data of a study of T cells in narcolepsy. Study-wide context: Healthy controls were enrolled alongside patients with narcolepsy type 1 or type 2. Study observations and caveats: Blood of same and different patients, but not healthy controls, reportedly held recurring autoreactive clonotypes. In some patient and control memory CD4+ samples, autoreactive clones were absent. Autoreactive HCRT-specific and TRIB2-specific clonotypes were marked in same-patient CSF-versus-blood CD4+ comparisons.

Comments on this clone: Its specificity is unknown.

Some clones are missing from TCRdb's copy, which holds only in-frame ones; the method was immunoSEQ multiplex PCR. Found here are 20,000 to 25,000 clones, approximately 90% of them singletons; the top ten hold under 1.3%. The CDR3 length is 14 residues. Trimming removed 7 bases from V and 0 bases from J, with 13 bases in between. Germline-derived CDR1 and CDR2 are MDHEN and SYDVKM. The clonotype was recovered from a human donor with narcolepsy. The source material was CD45RA- memory CD4+ T cells from PBMCs. The gene calls are TRBV28 and TRBJ2-7; weak D call: TRBD2 (5 bases). The CDR3 sequence is CASKRTGSSYEQYF. CDR3 DNA sequence: TGTGCCAGCAAGAGGACGGGGAGCTCCTACGAGCAGTACTTC.